The T cell receptor beta chain described here comes from a study of T cells after yellow fever vaccination. CDR1 SGHTA and CDR2 FQGNSA come from the germline V gene. J lost 5 bases, V lost 5 bases, and 7 bases had no gene match. The CDR3 extends over 15 amino acids. TCRdb reprocessed the 5' RACE reads via MiXCR and lists one record per CDR3 protein. The sample lists about 500,000 distinct CDR3 sequences, about a sixth occurring once. The receptor comes from a man between 18 and 29 years old who received the YFV17D yellow fever vaccine. The specimen comprised PBMCs, sampled around 5 days after the first yellow fever vaccination. This sequence joins TRBV7-2 and TRBJ1-5; 9 positions match TRBD1. The CDR3 region is CASSKQGALDQPQHF. The CDR3 DNA follows: TGTGCCAGCAGCAAACAGGGGGCTTTGGATCAGCCCCAGCATTTT.